This TCR beta chain was captured in a study of cytomegalovirus exposure and HLA in healthy donors. V shed 3 bases and J shed 1 base, with 18 bases lying between them. The CDR3 is 17 residues long. Germline V gene data show CDR1 as LNHDA and CDR2 as SQIVND (reference sequence). The study's findings and limits: After further analysis at a later stage, 16,951 TCR beta sequences were associated with HLA alleles at 0.05 false discovery rate.

Concerning this clone: What it recognizes is unknown.

Use of 60 Vbeta and 13 Jbeta primers characterized the PCR. The method was immunoSEQ multiplex PCR; TCRdb's version includes in-frame clones alone and lacks a portion of them. The repertoire holds over 150,000 clones, with approximately 80% as singletons. Input material: PBMCs. This chain joins TRBV19 and TRBJ2-5; D might be TRBD1 (6 bases). The receptor's source is a man aged 30 to 45 in good health and CMV-seropositive. The CDR3 bases are TGTGCCAGTAGTATGTGGTCTGCAGGGGATTTCCAAGAGACCCAGTACTTC. Protein: CASSMWSAGDFQETQYF.